The entry below gives a single T cell receptor (beta chain) sequence along with its context. Its specificity is not known. Clones were sequenced by immunoSEQ multiplex PCR, and TCRdb holds only the in-frame ones, with some missing. Found here are more than 300,000 clones, roughly 86% of them singletons; the top ten hold approximately 1.9%. The source of the sample is a study of Ad26.COV2.S vaccination and SARS-CoV-2 variants. Overall study context: Donor joined the COV1001 Ad26.COV2.S trial arm. General study results and limits: Placebo recipients trailed vaccine recipients in spike-specific TCR breadth. It was reported that spike-specific CD8+ and CD4+ T cell responses were substantially broad after vaccination.

Germline V gives CDR1 LGHDT, CDR2 YNNKEL (reference sequence). With 4 bases clipped from V and 4 bases from J, the junction kept 3 bases outside the gene matches. This CDR3 is 15 amino acids long. Regarding treatment: around 19 received Ad26.COV2.S at low or high dose, single or two shots; several received placebo; per-sample allocation not given. Repertoires come from day 63 after the first vaccine or placebo injection. An 18-55-year-old adult in Boston served as donor. The sequencing here drew on peripheral blood, taken in a trial of Ad26.COV2.S vaccine versus placebo. The TCR originated in a person between 18 and 65 years old who received the Ad26.COV2.S COVID-19 vaccine or a placebo. The gene calls are TRBV3-1 (or the pseudogene TRBV3-2) and TRBJ2-1; 11 nucleotides match TRBD2. For the CDR3, the DNA is TGTGCCAGCAGCCTGGGGACTAGCGGATACAATGAGCAGTTCTTC. It is translated as CASSLGTSGYNEQFF.